The 9 T cell receptor beta chains below come from one sample, sequenced in a study of blood T cell repertoires in COVID-19. Clones were sequenced by immunoSEQ multiplex PCR, and TCRdb holds only the in-frame ones, with some missing. The sample holds some 190,000 clones, roughly nine tenths seen once. The sequencing input was peripheral blood. The receptors here all came from a man under 40 with acute or convalescent COVID-19.

The CDR3 nucleotides read TGCGCCAGCAGCTTGGGGACAGAGAACACTGAAGCTTTCTTT. It is translated as CASSLGTENTEAFF. The rearrangement joins TRBV5-1 to TRBJ1-1, with TRBD1 as a possible D gene (6 bases). The CDR3 has 14 amino acids. CDR1 and CDR2 from the germline V gene are SGHRS and YFSETQ. V lost 0 bases, J lost 1 base, and 7 bases lay in between. Full variable domain (missing parts from reference TRBV5-1 and TRBJ1-1): KAGVTQTPRYLIKTRGQQVTLSCSPISGHRSVSWYQQTPGQGLQFLFEYFSETQRNKGNFPGRFSGRQFSNSRSEMNVSTLELGDSALYLCASSLGTENTEAFFGQGTRLTVV.

The chain recombines TRBV19 with TRBJ2-2; TRBD1 agrees at 7 bases. The CDR3 covers 15 residues. The V gene end was trimmed by 5 bases and the J gene end by 6 bases; junction bases not matched to a gene: 9. Germline CDR1 LNHDA, CDR2 SQIVND (reference sequence). As DNA, the CDR3 is TGTGCCAGTAGTCTCCAGACAGGGCGGGCCGGGGAGCTGTTTTTT. Its protein is CASSLQTGRAGELFF. Using reference TRBV19 and TRBJ2-2 for the parts outside the CDR3, the full variable domain is DGGITQSPKYLFRKEGQNVTLSCEQNLNHDAMYWYRQDPGQGLRLIYYSQIVNDFQKGDIAEGYSVSREKKESFPLTVTSAQKNPTAFYLCASSLQTGRAGELFFGEGSRLTVL.

Remarks on this clone: Other DNA sequences in this specimen translate into the identical CDR3. The CDR3 is CASSVGGVTGNTIYF. The CDR3 nucleotides read TGTGCCAGCAGCGTAGGGGGGGTGACAGGAAACACCATATATTTT. The chain is built from TRBV9 and TRBJ1-3; TRBD1 might be the D (5 bases). Germline lookup yields CDR1 SGDLS and CDR2 YYNGEE. This CDR3 contains 15 residues. The V gene lost 0 bases and the J gene lost 4 bases, with 11 bases spanning the gap.

The genes are TRBV28 and TRBJ2-7; D perhaps matches TRBD1 (5 bases). Germline V gene sequence: CDR1 MDHEN, CDR2 SYDVKM. This CDR3 has 12 amino acids. V lost 10 bases and J 3 bases, leaving 13 bases between the germline ends. In DNA form, the CDR3 reads TGTGCCACCGAGACAGAACTCTACGAGCAGTACTTC. Its protein product is CATETELYEQYF.

V usage is TRBV19 and J usage is TRBJ1-2; D unresolved. The CDR3 has 13 residues. V lost 7 bases and J lost 1, with 10 bases in between. In germline, CDR1 is LNHDA, CDR2 SQIVND (reference sequence). For the CDR3, the DNA is TGTGCCAGTAACCGGCGGGATAACTATGGCTACACCTTC. Its protein product is CASNRRDNYGYTF.

The table lists this clone with a count of one. This rearrangement joins TRBV10-3 to TRBJ1-1, with TRBD1 matching over 8 bases. CDR3 length: 14 residues. With 2 bases clipped from V and 5 bases from J, the junction kept 4 bases outside the gene matches. Germline-derived CDR1 and CDR2 are ENHRY and SYGVKD. CDR3 amino acids: CAISERTGRTEAFF. The CDR3 DNA sequence: TGTGCCATCAGTGAGAGGACAGGGAGGACTGAAGCTTTCTTT.

The chain joins TRBV10-2 to TRBJ1-4, with 8 positions matching TRBD1. The CDR3 is made up of 14 amino acids. Germline values: CDR1 WSHSY, CDR2 SAAADI. Germline trimming cut 6 bases from V and 5 bases from J; bases unmatched to any gene: 5. The CDR3 reads CASRAGGSNEKLFF. The CDR3 coding sequence is TGCGCCAGCAGGGCAGGGGGCTCAAATGAAAAACTGTTTTTT.

The genes are TRBV10-3 and TRBJ2-1; 11 bases fit TRBD2. CDR3 length equals 14 residues. Losses at the gene ends were 10 bases for V and 3 bases for J; bases not matched to a gene: 5. Germline V gene sequence: CDR1 ENHRY, CDR2 SYGVKD. This CDR3 reads CASSGREGYNEQFF. Written as DNA, the CDR3 is TGTGCCAGTAGCGGGAGGGAGGGCTACAATGAGCAGTTCTTC.

This clone was counted once. This chain links TRBV11-2 with TRBJ1-1, with TRBD1 matching 8 bases. Germline CDR1 is SGHAT and CDR2 is FQNNGV. The CDR3 totals 16 residues. The V segment lost 1 base and the J segment 1 base; nucleotides outside the gene matches: 5. CDR3 nucleotide sequence: TGTGCCAGCAGCTTAGTAGGCGGGACAGGGAACACTGAAGCTTTCTTT. Its protein is CASSLVGGTGNTEAFF.